The text below deals with one TCR beta chain. Its antigen is not identified. One junction end does not reproduce the germline sequence, and a read error may be involved. The data were taken from a study of cytomegalovirus exposure and HLA in healthy donors. For the study at large: The 120 validation repertoires, a later analysis reported, used the same platform as the approximately 670 repertoires from the first cohort.

General study findings and limits: Researchers counted around 170 TCR beta chains as cytomegalovirus-associated. Subsequent analysis revealed that first-cohort TCR clusters tended to co-occur in the 120 validation repertoires.

Sequencing was performed with immunoSEQ multiplex PCR; in TCRdb, only in-frame clones are kept and a portion is missing. The sample gives 250,000 to 400,000 clones, roughly 88% of which show up once; over 0.9% is in the top ten. This clonotype originated in a man aged 25-45 years in good health and CMV-seronegative. The sample comprised PBMCs.

The CDR3 region has the DNA TGTGCTAGTGGTTTGTCTGGGAACAGGGGAATCTTT. It codes for CASGLSGNRGIF. The chain is built from TRBV12-5 and TRBJ1-1; the match to TRBD1 covers 7 bases. The germline gives CDR1 LGHNT, CDR2 FRNRAP. The CDR3 totals 12 residues.